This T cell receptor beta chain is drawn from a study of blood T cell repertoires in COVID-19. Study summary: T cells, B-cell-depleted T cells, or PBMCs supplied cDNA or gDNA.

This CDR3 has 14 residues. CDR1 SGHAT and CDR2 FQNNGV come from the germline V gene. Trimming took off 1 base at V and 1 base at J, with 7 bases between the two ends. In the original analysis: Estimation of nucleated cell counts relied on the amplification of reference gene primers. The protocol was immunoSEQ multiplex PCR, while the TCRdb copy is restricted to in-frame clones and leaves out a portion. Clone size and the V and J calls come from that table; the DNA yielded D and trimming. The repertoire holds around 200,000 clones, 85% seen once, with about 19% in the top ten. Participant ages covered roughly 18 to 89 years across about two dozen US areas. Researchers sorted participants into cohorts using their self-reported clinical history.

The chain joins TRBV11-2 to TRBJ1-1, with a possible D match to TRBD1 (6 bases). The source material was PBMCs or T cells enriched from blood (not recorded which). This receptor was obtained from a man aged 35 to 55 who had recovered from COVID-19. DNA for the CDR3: TGTGCCAGCAGCTTAGCGACAGGGAACACTGAAGCTTTCTTT. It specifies CASSLATGNTEAFF.